A single T cell receptor beta chain is shown here with its context. Its antigen remains unidentified. The same CDR3 can be traced to other DNA sequences in this sample. The PCR contained 60 Vbeta and 13 Jbeta primers. The protocol was immunoSEQ multiplex PCR, while the TCRdb copy is restricted to in-frame clones and leaves out a portion. Of under 250,000 clones listed, around 86% are singletons. The sample belongs to a study of cytomegalovirus exposure and HLA in healthy donors. Study-wide findings and caveats: Researchers reported in a later analysis that a missense DCLRE1C variant was tied to TCR beta V- and J-gene trimming. In a later analysis, HLA-associated TCR beta chains were more clonally expanded than equally common others. Later, an analysis found that common viral pathogens appeared to be linked with several of the most significant clusters.

The CDR3 sequence is 18 residues long. Germline CDR1 reads SGHDN; CDR2 reads FVKESK. V dropped 3 bases and J dropped 6; count of bases not matched to a gene: 15. Sequenced input: PBMCs. This clonotype was obtained from a woman aged 40 to 55 in good health and CMV-seronegative. This chain links TRBV14 with TRBJ1-5; TRBD1 aligns across 9 bases. DNA for the CDR3: TGTGCCAGCAGCCAGCCCTCCGACTCAACAGGGGGCGGTCAGCCCCAGCATTTT. Residues: CASSQPSDSTGGGQPQHF.